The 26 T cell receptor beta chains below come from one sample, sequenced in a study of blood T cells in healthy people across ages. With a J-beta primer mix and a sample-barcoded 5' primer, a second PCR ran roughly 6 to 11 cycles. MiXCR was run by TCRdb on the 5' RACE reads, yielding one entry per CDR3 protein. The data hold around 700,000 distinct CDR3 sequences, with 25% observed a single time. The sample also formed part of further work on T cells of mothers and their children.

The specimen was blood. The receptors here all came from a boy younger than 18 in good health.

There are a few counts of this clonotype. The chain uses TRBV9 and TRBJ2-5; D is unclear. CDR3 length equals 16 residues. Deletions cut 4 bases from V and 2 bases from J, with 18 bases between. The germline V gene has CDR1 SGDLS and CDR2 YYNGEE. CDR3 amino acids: CASSNNPRTAQETQYF. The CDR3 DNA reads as TGTGCCAGCAGCAACAACCCTAGGACGGCACAAGAGACCCAGTACTTC.

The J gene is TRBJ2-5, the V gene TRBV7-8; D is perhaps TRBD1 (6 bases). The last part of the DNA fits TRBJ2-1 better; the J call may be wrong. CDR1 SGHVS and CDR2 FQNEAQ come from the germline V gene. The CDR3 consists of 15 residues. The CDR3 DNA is TGTGCCAGCAGCAGCCCCTTGACAGGTTACAATGAGCAGTTCTTC. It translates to CASSSPLTGYNEQFF.

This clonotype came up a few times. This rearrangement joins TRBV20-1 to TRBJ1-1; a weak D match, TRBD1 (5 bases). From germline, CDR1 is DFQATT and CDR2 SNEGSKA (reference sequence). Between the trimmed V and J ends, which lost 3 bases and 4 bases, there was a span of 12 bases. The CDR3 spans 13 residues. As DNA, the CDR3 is TGCAGTGCTAGTGCTTTTGGGGCCACTGAAGCTTTCTTT. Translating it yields CSASAFGATEAFF.

CDR3 in amino acids: CASTGQEEAISYNQPQHF. The CDR3 region has the DNA TGTGCCAGCACTGGACAGGAAGAAGCAATCAGCTACAATCAGCCCCAGCATTTT. V gene TRBV6-2 or TRBV6-3 combines with J gene TRBJ1-5; 7 nucleotides line up with TRBD1. There are 18 residues in the CDR3. In germline, CDR1 is MNHEY, CDR2 SVGEGT. Trimming took 7 bases from V and 3 from J; bases not matched to a gene: 18.

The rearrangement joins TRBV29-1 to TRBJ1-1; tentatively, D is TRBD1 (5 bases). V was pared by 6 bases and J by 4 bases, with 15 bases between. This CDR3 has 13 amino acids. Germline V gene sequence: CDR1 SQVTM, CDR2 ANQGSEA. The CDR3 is CSVTGARGTEAFF. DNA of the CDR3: TGCAGCGTGACTGGGGCGCGCGGCACTGAAGCTTTCTTT.

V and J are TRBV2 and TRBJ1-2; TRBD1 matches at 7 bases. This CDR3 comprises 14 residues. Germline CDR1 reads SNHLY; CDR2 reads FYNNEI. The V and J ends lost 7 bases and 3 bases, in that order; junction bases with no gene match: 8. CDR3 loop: CASIQTGTYYGYTF. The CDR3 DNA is TGTGCCAGCATCCAGACAGGGACGTACTATGGCTACACCTTC.

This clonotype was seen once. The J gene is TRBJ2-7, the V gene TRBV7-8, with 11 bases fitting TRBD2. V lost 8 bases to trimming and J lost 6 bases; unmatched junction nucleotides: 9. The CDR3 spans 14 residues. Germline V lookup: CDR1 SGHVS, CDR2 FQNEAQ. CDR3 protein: CASGSGTSGSEQYF. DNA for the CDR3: TGTGCCAGCGGTTCCGGGACTAGCGGATCCGAGCAGTACTTC.

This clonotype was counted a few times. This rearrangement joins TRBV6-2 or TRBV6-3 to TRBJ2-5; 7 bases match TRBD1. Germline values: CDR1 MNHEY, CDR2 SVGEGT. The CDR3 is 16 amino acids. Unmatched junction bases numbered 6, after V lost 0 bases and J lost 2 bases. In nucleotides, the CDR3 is TGTGCCAGCAGTTACTCGACAGGGCCTCCACAAGAGACCCAGTACTTC. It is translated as CASSYSTGPPQETQYF.

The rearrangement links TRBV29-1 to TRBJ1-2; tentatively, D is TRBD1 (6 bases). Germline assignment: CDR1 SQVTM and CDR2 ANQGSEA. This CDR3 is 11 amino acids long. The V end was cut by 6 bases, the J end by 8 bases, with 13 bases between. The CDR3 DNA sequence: TGCAGCGTGGGGGCTGGGGGAGGCTACACCTTC. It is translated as CSVGAGGGYTF. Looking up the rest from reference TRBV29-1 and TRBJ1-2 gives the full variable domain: SAVISQKPSRDICQRGTSLTIQCQVDSQVTMMFWYRQQPGQSLTLIATANQGSEATYESGFVIDKFPISRPNLTFSTLTVSNMSPEDSSIYLCSVGAGGGYTFGSGTRLTVV.

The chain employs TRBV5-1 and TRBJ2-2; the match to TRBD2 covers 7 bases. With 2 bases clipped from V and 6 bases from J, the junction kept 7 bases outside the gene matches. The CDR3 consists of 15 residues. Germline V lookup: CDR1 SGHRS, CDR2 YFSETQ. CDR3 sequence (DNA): TGCGCCAGCAGCTTCGACGCGGGAGCAGCCGGGGAGCTGTTTTTT. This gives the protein CASSFDAGAAGELFF.

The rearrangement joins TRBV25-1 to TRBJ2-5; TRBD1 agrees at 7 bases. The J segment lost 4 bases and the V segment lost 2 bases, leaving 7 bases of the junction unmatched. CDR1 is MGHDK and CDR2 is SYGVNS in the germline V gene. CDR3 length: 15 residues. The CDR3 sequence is CASSEGTVGAETQYF. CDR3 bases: TGTGCCAGCAGTGAAGGGACAGTTGGGGCAGAGACCCAGTACTTC.

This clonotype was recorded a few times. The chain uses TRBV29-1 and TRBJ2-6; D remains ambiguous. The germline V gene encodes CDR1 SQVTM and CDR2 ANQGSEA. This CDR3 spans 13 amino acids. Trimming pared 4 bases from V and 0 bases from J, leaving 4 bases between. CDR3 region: CSVGDSGANVLTF. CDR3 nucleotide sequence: TGCAGCGTTGGGGACTCTGGGGCCAACGTCCTGACTTTC. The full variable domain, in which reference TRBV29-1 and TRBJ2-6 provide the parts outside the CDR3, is SAVISQKPSRDICQRGTSLTIQCQVDSQVTMMFWYRQQPGQSLTLIATANQGSEATYESGFVIDKFPISRPNLTFSTLTVSNMSPEDSSIYLCSVGDSGANVLTFGAGSRLTVL.

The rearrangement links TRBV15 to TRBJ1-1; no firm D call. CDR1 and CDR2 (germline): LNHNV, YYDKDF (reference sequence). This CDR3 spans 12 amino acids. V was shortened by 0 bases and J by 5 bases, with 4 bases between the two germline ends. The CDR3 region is CATSREDTEAFF. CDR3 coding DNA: TGTGCCACCAGCAGAGAAGATACTGAAGCTTTCTTT.

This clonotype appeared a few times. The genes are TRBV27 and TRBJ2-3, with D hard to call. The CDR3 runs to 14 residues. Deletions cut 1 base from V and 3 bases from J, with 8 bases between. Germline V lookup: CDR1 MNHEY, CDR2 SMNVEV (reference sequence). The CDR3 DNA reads TGTGCCAGCAGTTTATTAGCAGAAACAGATACGCAGTATTTT. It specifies CASSLLAETDTQYF.

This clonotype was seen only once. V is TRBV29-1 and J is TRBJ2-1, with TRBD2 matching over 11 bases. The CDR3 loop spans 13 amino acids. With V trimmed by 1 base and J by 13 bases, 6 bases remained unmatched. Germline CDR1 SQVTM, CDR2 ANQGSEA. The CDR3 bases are TGCAGCGTTGAAGCCACTAGCGGGAGCTTCCAGTTCTTC. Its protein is CSVEATSGSFQFF.

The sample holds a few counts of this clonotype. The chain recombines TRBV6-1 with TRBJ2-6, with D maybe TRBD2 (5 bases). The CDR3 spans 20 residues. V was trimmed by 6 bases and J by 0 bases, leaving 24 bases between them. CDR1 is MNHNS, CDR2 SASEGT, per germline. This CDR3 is CASRAVRGRTPLSGANVLTF. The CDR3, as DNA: TGTGCCAGCAGGGCGGTGAGAGGGCGAACACCCCTCTCTGGGGCCAACGTCCTGACTTTC.

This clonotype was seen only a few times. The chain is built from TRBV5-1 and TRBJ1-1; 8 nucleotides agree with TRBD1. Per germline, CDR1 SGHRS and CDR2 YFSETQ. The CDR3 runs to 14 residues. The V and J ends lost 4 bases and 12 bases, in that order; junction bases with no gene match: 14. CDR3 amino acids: CASSADRRTGRTFF. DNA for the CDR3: TGCGCCAGCAGCGCCGACCGTCGGACAGGGAGGACTTTCTTT.

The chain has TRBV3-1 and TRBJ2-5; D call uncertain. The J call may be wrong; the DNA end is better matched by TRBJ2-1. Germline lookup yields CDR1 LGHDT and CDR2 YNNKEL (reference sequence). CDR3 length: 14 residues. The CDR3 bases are TGTGCCAGCAGCCAAGACTACGTGGTCAATGAGCAGTTCTTC. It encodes CASSQDYVVNEQFF.

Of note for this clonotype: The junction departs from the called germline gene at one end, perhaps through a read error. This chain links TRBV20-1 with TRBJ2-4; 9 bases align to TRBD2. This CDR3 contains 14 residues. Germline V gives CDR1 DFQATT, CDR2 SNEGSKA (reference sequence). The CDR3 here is CSAGDLAGISIQYF. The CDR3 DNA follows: TGCAGTGCTGGAGACCTAGCGGGAATTAGCATTCAGTACTTC.

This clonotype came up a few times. The CDR3 DNA reads TGCAGCGCCACTAGTTCAGAGACCCAGTACTTC. This gives the protein CSATSSETQYF. The rearrangement uses TRBV29-1 and TRBJ2-5, with D possibly being TRBD2 (5 bases). The CDR3 covers 11 residues. CDR1 and CDR2 from the germline V gene are SQVTM and ANQGSEA. Trimming took off 7 bases at V and 4 bases at J, with 10 bases between the two ends.

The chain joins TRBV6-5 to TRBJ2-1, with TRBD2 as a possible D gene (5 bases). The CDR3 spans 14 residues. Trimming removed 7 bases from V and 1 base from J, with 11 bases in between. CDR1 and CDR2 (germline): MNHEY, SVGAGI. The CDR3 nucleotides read TGTGCCAGCAACCGTGAGGGATCCTACAATGAGCAGTTCTTC. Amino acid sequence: CASNREGSYNEQFF.

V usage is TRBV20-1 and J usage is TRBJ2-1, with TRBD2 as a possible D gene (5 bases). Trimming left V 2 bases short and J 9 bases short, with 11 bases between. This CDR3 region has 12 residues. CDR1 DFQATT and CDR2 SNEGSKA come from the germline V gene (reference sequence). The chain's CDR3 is CSARFGVGEQFF. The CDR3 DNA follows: TGCAGTGCTAGATTCGGGGTGGGTGAGCAGTTCTTC.

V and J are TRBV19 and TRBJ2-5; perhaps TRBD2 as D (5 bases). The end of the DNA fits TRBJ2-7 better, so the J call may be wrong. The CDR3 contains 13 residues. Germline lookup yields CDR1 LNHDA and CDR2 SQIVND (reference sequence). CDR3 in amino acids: CASSPTAGIEQYF. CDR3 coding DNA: TGTGCCAGTAGTCCCACGGCGGGCATCGAGCAGTACTTC.

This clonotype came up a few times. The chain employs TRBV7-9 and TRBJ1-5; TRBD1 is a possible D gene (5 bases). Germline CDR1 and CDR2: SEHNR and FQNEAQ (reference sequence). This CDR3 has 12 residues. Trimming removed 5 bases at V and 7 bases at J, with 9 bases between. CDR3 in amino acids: CASSAGQQPQHF. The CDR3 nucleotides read TGTGCCAGCAGCGCAGGACAACAGCCCCAGCATTTT.

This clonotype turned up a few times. The CDR3 coding sequence is TGCGCCAGCAGCCAAGATCGGTCTAGCGTAAAAGAGACCCAGTACTTC. Its translation is CASSQDRSSVKETQYF. The V gene is TRBV4-3, the J gene TRBJ2-5; perhaps TRBD2 as D (6 bases). Germline V lookup: CDR1 LGHNA, CDR2 YSLEER. The CDR3 contains 16 residues. V lost 0 bases and J lost 3, with 14 bases in between.

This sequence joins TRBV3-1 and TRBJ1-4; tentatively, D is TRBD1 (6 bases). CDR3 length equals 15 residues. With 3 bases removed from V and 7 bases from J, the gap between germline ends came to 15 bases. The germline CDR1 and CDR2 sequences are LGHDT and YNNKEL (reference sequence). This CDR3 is CASSQWAGAGEKLFF. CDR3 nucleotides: TGTGCCAGCAGCCAGTGGGCAGGGGCAGGTGAAAAACTGTTTTTT. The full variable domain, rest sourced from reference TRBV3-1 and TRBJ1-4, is DTAVSQTPKYLVTQMGNDKSIKCEQNLGHDTMYWYKQDSKKFLKIMFSYNNKELIINETVPNRFSPKSPDKAHLNLHINSLELGDSAVYFCASSQWAGAGEKLFFGSGTQLSVL.